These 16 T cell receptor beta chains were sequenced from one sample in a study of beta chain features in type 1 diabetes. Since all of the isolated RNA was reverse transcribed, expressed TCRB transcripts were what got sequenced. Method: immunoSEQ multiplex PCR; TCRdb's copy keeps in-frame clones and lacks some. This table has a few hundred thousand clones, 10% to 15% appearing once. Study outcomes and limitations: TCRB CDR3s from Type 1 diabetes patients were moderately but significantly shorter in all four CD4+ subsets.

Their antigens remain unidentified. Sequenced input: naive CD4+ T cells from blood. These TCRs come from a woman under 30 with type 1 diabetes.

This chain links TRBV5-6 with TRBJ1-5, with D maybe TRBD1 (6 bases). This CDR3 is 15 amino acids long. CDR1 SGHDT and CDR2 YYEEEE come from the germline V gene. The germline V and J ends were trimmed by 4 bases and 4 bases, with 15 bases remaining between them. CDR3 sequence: CASSPRTAQNQPQHF. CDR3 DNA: TGTGCCAGCAGCCCTAGGACAGCACAAAATCAGCCCCAGCATTTT. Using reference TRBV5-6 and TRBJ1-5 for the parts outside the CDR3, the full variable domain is DAGVTQSPTHLIKTRGQQVTLRCSPKSGHDTVSWYQQALGQGPQFIFQYYEEEERQRGNFPDRFSGHQFPNYSSELNVNALLLGDSALYLCASSPRTAQNQPQHFGDGTRLSIL.

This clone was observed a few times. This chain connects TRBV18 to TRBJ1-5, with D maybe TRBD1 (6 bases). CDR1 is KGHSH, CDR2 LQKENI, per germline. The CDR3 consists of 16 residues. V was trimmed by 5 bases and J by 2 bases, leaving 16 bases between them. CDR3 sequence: CASSVVGGRGNQPQHF. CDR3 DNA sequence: TGTGCCAGCTCAGTCGTAGGGGGAAGGGGCAATCAGCCCCAGCATTTT.

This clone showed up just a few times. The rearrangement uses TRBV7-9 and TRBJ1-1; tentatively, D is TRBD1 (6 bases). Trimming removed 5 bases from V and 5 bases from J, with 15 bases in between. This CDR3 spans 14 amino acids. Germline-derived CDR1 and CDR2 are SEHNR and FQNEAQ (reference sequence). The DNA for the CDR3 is TGTGCCAGCAGCAGAAGGCGGGGGCTGACTGAAGCTTTCTTT. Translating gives CASSRRRGLTEAFF. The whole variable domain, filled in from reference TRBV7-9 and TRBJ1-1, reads DTGVSQNPRHKITKRGQNVTFRCDPISEHNRLYWYRQTLGQGPEFLTYFQNEAQLEKSRLLSDRFSAERPKGSFSTLEIQRTEQGDSAMYLCASSRRRGLTEAFFGQGTRLTVV.

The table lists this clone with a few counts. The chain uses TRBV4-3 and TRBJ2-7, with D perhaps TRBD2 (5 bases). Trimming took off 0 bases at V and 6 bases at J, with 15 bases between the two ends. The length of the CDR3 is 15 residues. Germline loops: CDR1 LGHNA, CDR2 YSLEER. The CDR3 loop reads CASSQDLGLRGEQYF. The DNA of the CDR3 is TGCGCCAGCAGCCAAGATCTTGGCCTCCGGGGCGAGCAGTACTTC.

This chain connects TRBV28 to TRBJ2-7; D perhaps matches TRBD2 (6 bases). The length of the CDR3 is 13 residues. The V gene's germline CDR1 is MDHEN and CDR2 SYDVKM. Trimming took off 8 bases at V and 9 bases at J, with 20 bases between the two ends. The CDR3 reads CASVEGRMGVQYF. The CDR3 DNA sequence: TGTGCCAGCGTGGAGGGCCGAATGGGTGTGCAGTACTTC.

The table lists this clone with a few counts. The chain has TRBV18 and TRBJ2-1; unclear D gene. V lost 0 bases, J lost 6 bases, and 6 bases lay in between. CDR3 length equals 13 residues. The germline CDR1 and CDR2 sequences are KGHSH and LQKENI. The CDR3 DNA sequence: TGTGCCAGCTCACCACCGGCCCGCAATGAGCAGTTCTTC. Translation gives CASSPPARNEQFF.

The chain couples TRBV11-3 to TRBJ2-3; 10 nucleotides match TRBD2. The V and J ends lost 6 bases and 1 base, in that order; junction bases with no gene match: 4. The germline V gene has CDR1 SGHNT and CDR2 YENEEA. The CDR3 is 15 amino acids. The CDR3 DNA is TGTGCCAGCAGATTCGGGACTAGCGGCACAGATACGCAGTATTTT. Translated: CASRFGTSGTDTQYF.

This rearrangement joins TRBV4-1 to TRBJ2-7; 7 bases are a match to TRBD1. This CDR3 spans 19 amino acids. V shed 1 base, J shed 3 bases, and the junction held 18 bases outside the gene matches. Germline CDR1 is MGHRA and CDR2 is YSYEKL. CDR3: CASSQGRDSFQGGLYEQYF. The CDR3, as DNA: TGCGCCAGCAGCCAAGGCCGGGACAGCTTTCAAGGGGGTCTCTACGAGCAGTACTTC.

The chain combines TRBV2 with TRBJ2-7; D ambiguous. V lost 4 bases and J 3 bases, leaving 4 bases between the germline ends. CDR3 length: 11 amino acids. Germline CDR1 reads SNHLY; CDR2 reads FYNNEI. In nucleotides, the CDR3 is TGTGCCAGCAGTGCCTACTACGAGCAGTACTTC. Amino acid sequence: CASSAYYEQYF.

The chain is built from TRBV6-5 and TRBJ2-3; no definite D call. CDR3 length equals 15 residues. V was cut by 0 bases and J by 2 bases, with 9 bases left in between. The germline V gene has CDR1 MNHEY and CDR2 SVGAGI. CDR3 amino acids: CASSYSSRFTDTQYF. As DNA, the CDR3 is TGTGCCAGCAGTTACTCGAGTCGCTTCACAGATACGCAGTATTTT.

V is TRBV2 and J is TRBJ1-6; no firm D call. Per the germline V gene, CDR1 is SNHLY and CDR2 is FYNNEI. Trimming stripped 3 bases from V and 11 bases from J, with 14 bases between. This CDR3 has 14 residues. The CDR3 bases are TGTGCCAGCAGTGATGGAGGGATTAGGGCACCCCTCCACTTT. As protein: CASSDGGIRAPLHF.

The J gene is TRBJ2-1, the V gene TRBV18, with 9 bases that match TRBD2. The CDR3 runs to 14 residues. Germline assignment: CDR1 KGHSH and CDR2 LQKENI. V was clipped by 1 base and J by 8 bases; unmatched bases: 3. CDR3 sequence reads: CASSPQREVDEQFF. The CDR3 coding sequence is TGTGCCAGCTCACCACAGCGGGAGGTGGATGAGCAGTTCTTC.

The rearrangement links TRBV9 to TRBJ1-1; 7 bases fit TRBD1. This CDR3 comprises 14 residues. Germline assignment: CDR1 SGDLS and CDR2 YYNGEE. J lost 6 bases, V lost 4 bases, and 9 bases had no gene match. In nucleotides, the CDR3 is TGTGCCAGCAGCCCCCAACCAGGGGGAGCTGAAGCTTTCTTT. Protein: CASSPQPGGAEAFF. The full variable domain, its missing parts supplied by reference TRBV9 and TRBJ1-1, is DSGVTQTPKHLITATGQRVTLRCSPRSGDLSVYWYQQSLDQGLQFLIQYYNGEERAKGNILERFSAQQFPDLHSELNLSSLELGDSALYFCASSPQPGGAEAFFGQGTRLTVV.

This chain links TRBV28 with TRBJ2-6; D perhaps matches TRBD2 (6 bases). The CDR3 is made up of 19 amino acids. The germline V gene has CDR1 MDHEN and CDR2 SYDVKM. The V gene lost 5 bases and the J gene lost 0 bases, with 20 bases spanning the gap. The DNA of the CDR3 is TGTGCCAGCAGTCCTGGGGGGACTCCAGCCCGCTCTGGGGCCAACGTCCTGACTTTC. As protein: CASSPGGTPARSGANVLTF.

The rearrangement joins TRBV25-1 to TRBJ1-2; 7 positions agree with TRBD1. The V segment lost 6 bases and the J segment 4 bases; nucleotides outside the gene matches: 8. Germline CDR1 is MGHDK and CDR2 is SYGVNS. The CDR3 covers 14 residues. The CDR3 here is CASSYGDRSYGYTF. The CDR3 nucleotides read TGTGCCAGCAGCTACGGGGACAGAAGCTATGGCTACACCTTC.

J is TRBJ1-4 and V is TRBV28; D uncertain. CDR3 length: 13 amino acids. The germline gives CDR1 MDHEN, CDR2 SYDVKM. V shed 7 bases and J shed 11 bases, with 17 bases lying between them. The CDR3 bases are TGTGCCAGCACCAGTTATGGCCCGGGTAAACTGTTTTTT. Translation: CASTSYGPGKLFF.